This is a list of T cell receptor beta chains from one sample in a study of early T cells in non-severe SARS-CoV-2 infection. MiXCR, run by TCRdb on the 5' RACE reads, gives a single entry per CDR3 protein. Among about 60,000 distinct CDR3 sequences, over 9% were seen once, and the ten largest hold roughly 3%. The sample here was whole blood, taken at baseline. These receptors were collected from an adult who was a healthcare worker with PCR-confirmed SARS-CoV-2 infection or an uninfected control (not recorded which). Each CDR3 is given with its conserved first and last residue. Fields, in order: J gene, V gene, D gene, clone size, CDR3 protein, CDR3 DNA. A D gene is named only where the DNA matches it firmly. A clone size is listed for some rows: how often the clone was seen (once, few, many), or a class if it is expanded.

j_call: TRBJ2-3; v_call: TRBV24-1; d_call: TRBD1; clone_size: -; cdr3_aa: CATSDHRGRTDTQYF; cdr3_nt: TGTGCCACCAGTGATCACAGGGGGCGGACAGATACGCAGTATTTT
j_call: TRBJ1-1; v_call: TRBV11-2; d_call: -; clone_size: few; cdr3_aa: CASSWQVQDTEAFF; cdr3_nt: TGTGCCAGCAGCTGGCAGGTTCAGGACACTGAAGCTTTCTTT
j_call: TRBJ2-3; v_call: TRBV10-2; d_call: -; clone_size: -; cdr3_aa: CASGGGGTQYF; cdr3_nt: TGCGCCAGCGGGGGGGGCGGTACGCAGTATTTT
j_call: TRBJ2-3; v_call: TRBV20-1; d_call: -; clone_size: few; cdr3_aa: CSATQGDTQYF; cdr3_nt: TGCAGTGCTACACAGGGAGATACGCAGTATTTT
j_call: TRBJ1-1; v_call: TRBV27; d_call: -; clone_size: -; cdr3_aa: CASSFTLRSGQPNTEAFF; cdr3_nt: TGTGCCAGCAGTTTCACGCTAAGATCCGGACAGCCGAACACTGAAGCTTTCTTT
j_call: TRBJ2-7; v_call: TRBV5-4; d_call: -; clone_size: -; cdr3_aa: CASSLPARPLEQYF; cdr3_nt: TGTGCCAGCAGCTTGCCGGCAAGACCTCTGGAGCAGTACTTC
j_call: TRBJ1-5; v_call: TRBV6-6; d_call: -; clone_size: -; cdr3_aa: CASSYSGETQPQHF; cdr3_nt: TGTGCCAGCAGTTACTCTGGGGAAACCCAGCCCCAGCATTTT
j_call: TRBJ2-3; v_call: TRBV5-4; d_call: -; clone_size: many; cdr3_aa: CASSSDTDTQYF; cdr3_nt: TGTGCCAGCAGCTCCGACACAGATACGCAGTATTTT
j_call: TRBJ2-5; v_call: TRBV7-2; d_call: -; clone_size: few; cdr3_aa: CASSSRAETQYF; cdr3_nt: TGTGCCAGCAGCTCCCGGGCCGAGACCCAGTACTTC
j_call: TRBJ2-5; v_call: TRBV7-9; d_call: TRBD1; clone_size: few; cdr3_aa: CASSPDRVQETQYF; cdr3_nt: TGTGCCAGCAGCCCGGACAGGGTCCAAGAGACCCAGTACTTC
j_call: TRBJ1-5; v_call: TRBV12-3/TRBV12-4; d_call: -; clone_size: -; cdr3_aa: CASRQNRDTQPQHF; cdr3_nt: TGTGCCAGCAGACAAAACAGGGACACTCAGCCCCAGCATTTT
j_call: TRBJ2-7; v_call: TRBV3-1; d_call: TRBD2; clone_size: many; cdr3_aa: CASSQDWLAEEQYF; cdr3_nt: TGTGCCAGCAGCCAAGATTGGCTAGCGGAGGAGCAGTACTTC
j_call: TRBJ2-5; v_call: TRBV7-9; d_call: TRBD2; clone_size: -; cdr3_aa: CASSTWTSGGPETQYF; cdr3_nt: TGTGCCAGCAGCACCTGGACTAGCGGGGGACCAGAGACCCAGTACTTC
j_call: TRBJ1-3; v_call: TRBV6-2/TRBV6-3; d_call: -; clone_size: -; cdr3_aa: CASSYSDILRNTIYF; cdr3_nt: TGTGCCAGCAGTTACTCGGACATTTTGCGGAACACCATATATTTT
j_call: TRBJ2-7; v_call: TRBV3-1; d_call: -; clone_size: -; cdr3_aa: CASGRWGATYEQYF; cdr3_nt: TGTGCCAGCGGGCGGTGGGGGGCCACCTACGAGCAGTACTTC
j_call: TRBJ1-1; v_call: TRBV7-9; d_call: -; clone_size: -; cdr3_aa: CASSTSQGHPEAFF; cdr3_nt: TGTGCCAGCAGCACTAGCCAGGGCCACCCTGAAGCTTTCTTT
j_call: TRBJ2-3; v_call: TRBV9; d_call: -; clone_size: -; cdr3_aa: CASSVEASADTQYF; cdr3_nt: TGTGCCAGCAGCGTAGAGGCCAGCGCAGATACGCAGTATTTT
j_call: TRBJ1-5; v_call: TRBV4-3; d_call: -; clone_size: many; cdr3_aa: CASSQDPGPISNQPQHF; cdr3_nt: TGCGCCAGCAGCCAAGATCCAGGCCCAATTAGCAATCAGCCCCAGCATTTT
j_call: TRBJ2-5; v_call: TRBV12-3/TRBV12-4; d_call: -; clone_size: -; cdr3_aa: CASSLRETSETQYF; cdr3_nt: TGTGCCAGCAGTTTAAGGGAGACCAGCGAGACCCAGTACTTC
j_call: TRBJ1-1; v_call: TRBV7-2; d_call: -; clone_size: few; cdr3_aa: CASSLDSSDTEAFF; cdr3_nt: TGTGCCAGCAGCTTAGATAGTTCAGACACTGAAGCTTTCTTT
j_call: TRBJ1-6; v_call: TRBV7-3; d_call: -; clone_size: many; cdr3_aa: CASSLTRQGPSPLHF; cdr3_nt: TGTGCCAGCAGCTTAACGAGGCAGGGCCCTTCACCCCTCCACTTT
j_call: TRBJ2-7; v_call: TRBV20-1; d_call: -; clone_size: few; cdr3_aa: CSASPPAGRGTYEQYF; cdr3_nt: TGCAGTGCTAGCCCCCCCGCCGGGCGTGGTACCTACGAGCAGTACTTC
j_call: TRBJ2-7; v_call: TRBV7-2; d_call: TRBD2; clone_size: few; cdr3_aa: CASSPGTSGSPWYF; cdr3_nt: TGTGCCAGCAGCCCCGGGACTAGCGGGTCCCCTTGGTACTTC
j_call: TRBJ2-1; v_call: TRBV10-2; d_call: TRBD2; clone_size: many; cdr3_aa: CASSETSGAYNEQFF; cdr3_nt: TGCGCCAGCAGTGAAACTAGCGGTGCTTACAATGAGCAGTTCTTC
j_call: TRBJ1-5; v_call: TRBV30; d_call: -; clone_size: few; cdr3_aa: CAWSVDPQPQHF; cdr3_nt: TGTGCCTGGAGTGTGGACCCTCAGCCCCAGCATTTT
j_call: TRBJ2-5; v_call: TRBV11-3; d_call: TRBD1; clone_size: -; cdr3_aa: CASSPGQGNQETQYF; cdr3_nt: TGTGCCAGCAGCCCGGGACAGGGGAACCAAGAGACCCAGTACTTC
j_call: TRBJ2-2; v_call: TRBV4-3; d_call: -; clone_size: few; cdr3_aa: CASSQAPGPNTGELFF; cdr3_nt: TGCGCCAGCAGCCAAGCCCCGGGACCGAACACCGGGGAGCTGTTTTTT
j_call: TRBJ2-7; v_call: TRBV7-6; d_call: -; clone_size: -; cdr3_aa: CASSKPPPSLEQYF; cdr3_nt: TGTGCCAGCAGCAAGCCCCCTCCTAGTTTGGAGCAGTACTTC
j_call: TRBJ2-3; v_call: TRBV12-3/TRBV12-4; d_call: TRBD1; clone_size: -; cdr3_aa: CASNLPGGLTSTDTQYF; cdr3_nt: TGTGCCAGCAATCTCCCAGGGGGCCTTACTAGCACAGATACGCAGTATTTT
j_call: TRBJ1-2; v_call: TRBV10-2; d_call: -; clone_size: -; cdr3_aa: CASSEAPMGGGYTF; cdr3_nt: TGCGCCAGCAGTGAGGCCCCGATGGGCGGGGGCTACACCTTC